This TCR beta chain was documented in a study of blood T cell repertoires in COVID-19. The overall study: The analysed material was cDNA or gDNA that came from T cells, B-cell-depleted T cells, or PBMCs.

The data were produced by immunoSEQ multiplex PCR, yet TCRdb's version contains in-frame clones alone and is incomplete. Seen here are 270,000 or so clones, about four fifths observed once, and the top ten hold 9.4%. The CDR3 is 12 residues long. Trimming took 7 bases from V and 2 from J, leaving 7 bases between them. The germline CDR1 and CDR2 sequences are SNHLY and FYNNEI. The sequence came from a woman aged 45 to 65 who had recovered from COVID-19. What was sequenced was peripheral blood. The chain couples TRBV2 to TRBJ2-3, with D unresolved. CDR3 bases: TGTGCCAGCAAAGTGGCCACAGATACGCAGTATTTT. This encodes CASKVATDTQYF.